These T cell receptor beta chains were read from a single sample in a study of blood T cell repertoires in COVID-19. Profiling relied on immunoSEQ multiplex PCR, and the TCRdb table lists in-frame clones only, not all of them. The table lists around 270,000 clones, over 75% of them singletons, with 3% to 3.5% in the top ten. Sequencing used PBMCs or T cells enriched from blood (not recorded which). The receptors were sampled from a woman aged 40 to 50 who had been exposed to COVID-19. CDR3s include the opening cysteine and the closing phenylalanine or tryptophan. The order of the fields is clone size, V gene, D gene, J gene, CDR3 DNA, CDR3 protein. A D gene is named only where the DNA matches it firmly. Size is stated for part of the rows, as once, few or many counts, or as a class when the clone is expanded.

-	TRBV25-1	-	TRBJ1-1	TGTGCCAGCGTAGATGGTGAAGCTTTCTTT	CASVDGEAFF
once	TRBV3-1/TRBV3-2	-	TRBJ1-6	TGTGCCAGCAGCCCCCCGGGGGGGTCCCTCCACTTT	CASSPPGGSLHF
-	TRBV6-2/TRBV6-3	-	TRBJ2-7	TGTGCCAGCAGCCGCTCGACTTACGAGCAGTACTTC	CASSRSTYEQYF
-	TRBV6-4	-	TRBJ1-6	TGTGCCAGCAGTGAGAGGTACCGCTCACCCCTCCACTTT	CASSERYRSPLHF
-	TRBV6-6	-	TRBJ1-3	TGTGCCAGCAGTCCTCTAAGCTTACTAAGGGGTGGAAACACCATATATTTT	CASSPLSLLRGGNTIYF
-	TRBV30	-	TRBJ2-1	TGTGCCCGTCAAAGGGGGGGAACCTACAATGAGCAGTTCTTC	CARQRGGTYNEQFF
-	TRBV19	-	TRBJ1-2	TGTGCCAGTAACGCCCAGGGGAGGGGAACGGGCTACACCTTC	CASNAQGRGTGYTF
-	TRBV5-6	-	TRBJ2-3	TGTGCCAGCAGCTTGGCCGCAGGAACCCCCACAGATACGCAGTATTTT	CASSLAAGTPTDTQYF
-	TRBV5-1	TRBD2	TRBJ2-5	TGCGCCAGCAGCTTGGCATCACTCGGGGGGCAAGAGACCCAGTACTTC	CASSLASLGGQETQYF
-	TRBV28	-	TRBJ1-2	TGTGCCAGCAGTTTGACAGGCGCTAGGTATGGCTACACCTTC	CASSLTGARYGYTF
-	TRBV6-5	-	TRBJ2-7	TGTGCCAGCAGCCGAGGACACTACGAGCAGTACTTC	CASSRGHYEQYF
once	TRBV30	TRBD1	TRBJ1-2	TGTGCCTGGAGGCCGGGCCGGACAGGTCTATATGGCTACACCTTC	CAWRPGRTGLYGYTF
-	TRBV30	-	TRBJ1-5	TGTGCCTGGTCTGAGTACAGGGCAAGCAATCAGCCCCAGCATTTT	CAWSEYRASNQPQHF
-	TRBV5-1	-	TRBJ2-3	TGTGCCAGCAGAGGGGCAGGGAACACAGATACGCAGTATTTT	CASRGAGNTDTQYF
-	TRBV5-1	-	TRBJ2-5	TGTGCCAGCGGAACAGGGCCCCAAGGGACCCAGTACTTC	CASGTGPQGTQYF
-	TRBV5-5	TRBD2	TRBJ2-1	TGTGCCAGCAGCTTCGGGCTAGCGGGAGGGCCTAAGGATGAGCAGTTCTTC	CASSFGLAGGPKDEQFF
-	TRBV12-3/TRBV12-4	-	TRBJ1-5	TGTGCCAGCACCCGGACACGAGATCAGCCCCAGCATTTT	CASTRTRDQPQHF
-	TRBV7-9	-	TRBJ2-5	TGTGCCAGCAGCTTTGGAACGCAGGGAGAGACCCAGTACTTC	CASSFGTQGETQYF
-	TRBV3-1/TRBV3-2	TRBD2	TRBJ2-7	TGTGCCAGCACCCCTGCGGGACTAGGTTCCCACGAGCAGTACTTC	CASTPAGLGSHEQYF
-	TRBV5-1	TRBD2	TRBJ2-5	TGTGCCAGCAGCCCAGGACTAGCGGGAGAGGAGACCCAGTACTTC	CASSPGLAGEETQYF
-	TRBV7-9	-	TRBJ1-1	TGTGCCAGCGCCGGACTCCAGCGTGACATAACTGAAGCTTTCTTT	CASAGLQRDITEAFF
-	TRBV11-3	-	TRBJ2-3	TGTGCCAGCAGCACCACACGTACAGGGTCTAGCACAGATACGCAGTATTTT	CASSTTRTGSSTDTQYF
-	TRBV11-2	-	TRBJ2-3	TGTGCCAGCAGACTGGGACTTGCAGATACGCAGTATTTT	CASRLGLADTQYF
-	TRBV18	-	TRBJ1-2	TGTGCCAGCTCACAAAGGGGCGATGGCTACACCTTC	CASSQRGDGYTF
once	TRBV27	-	TRBJ2-1	TGTGCCAGCAGTACGTGGGGGGGGCAAGACAATGAGCAGTTCTTC	CASSTWGGQDNEQFF
-	TRBV6-1	-	TRBJ2-5	TGTGCCAGCAGTGAAGCAGTACGAGGGTCGGAGACCCAGTACTTC	CASSEAVRGSETQYF
-	TRBV29-1	-	TRBJ2-5	TGCAGCGCTGCGGCAGGGATGGAGACCCAGTACTTC	CSAAAGMETQYF
-	TRBV10-3	TRBD1	TRBJ1-6	TGTGCCACTCACCGGGACAGCAGTTTCAATTCACCCCTCCACTTT	CATHRDSSFNSPLHF
-	TRBV5-1	TRBD1	TRBJ1-4	TGCGCCAAGGCTGGACAGGCGTTTCGAATAGGGATAAATGAAAAACTGTTTTTT	CAKAGQAFRIGINEKLFF
-	TRBV14	TRBD1	TRBJ2-7	TGTGCCAGCAGCCCGGGGACAGGGGGCTACGAGCAGTACTTC	CASSPGTGGYEQYF
-	TRBV6-5	-	TRBJ2-1	TGTGCCAGCGGAGGGGGCCGTCGCAATGAGCAGTTCTTC	CASGGGRRNEQFF
-	TRBV10-3	TRBD1	TRBJ1-5	TGTGCCATCAGGCGGCAGGGGGGACAGCCCCAGCATTTT	CAIRRQGGQPQHF
-	TRBV11-1	-	TRBJ2-5	TGTGCCAGCAGCCCCCCCCGGGGGAGCGGAGTAGAGACCCAGTACTTC	CASSPPRGSGVETQYF
-	TRBV9	-	TRBJ2-7	TGTGCCAGCAGCGCATGGGGAGTGGGCTCCTACGAGCAGTACTTC	CASSAWGVGSYEQYF
-	TRBV4-3	-	TRBJ2-3	TGCGCCAGCAGCCAAGTGGTACTAGCAGATACGCAGTATTTT	CASSQVVLADTQYF
-	TRBV2	-	TRBJ2-1	TGTGCCAGCAGTCCCTTAGCCCTCTACAATGAGCAGTTCTTC	CASSPLALYNEQFF
-	TRBV6-5	-	TRBJ2-3	TGTGCCAGTCTTCCGGGACTCATTACAGATACGCAGTATTTT	CASLPGLITDTQYF
-	TRBV9	-	TRBJ1-2	TGTGCCAGCAGCGGCGACACGGCGGGCTACACCTTC	CASSGDTAGYTF
-	TRBV5-1	TRBD1	TRBJ1-4	TGTGCCAGCAGCTTGGACAGGGTTGGGCAAAAACTGTTTTTT	CASSLDRVGQKLFF
-	TRBV11-2	TRBD2	TRBJ2-2	TGTGCCAGCAGCTTAGATCGTAGGACTAGCGGACGTACCGGGGAGCTGTTTTTT	CASSLDRRTSGRTGELFF
-	TRBV4-2	TRBD2	TRBJ2-1	TGTGCCAGCAGCCAAGTAGCGGGGACCTACAATGAGCAGTTCTTC	CASSQVAGTYNEQFF
once	TRBV27	-	TRBJ1-2	TGTGCCAGCAGACAAACGTCGGGTACCTATGGCTACACCTTC	CASRQTSGTYGYTF
-	TRBV7-9	-	TRBJ1-2	TGTGCCAGCAGCCCAACAGGGTATGGCTACACCTTC	CASSPTGYGYTF
few	TRBV4-2	-	TRBJ2-1	TGTGCCAGCAGCCAAGTCTCCTTAGGGGACTACAATGAGCAGTTCTTC	CASSQVSLGDYNEQFF
once	TRBV6-4	TRBD2	TRBJ2-1	TGTGCCAGCAGTGCCGGGACTAGCGGATACAATGAGCAGTTCTTC	CASSAGTSGYNEQFF
-	TRBV11-2	-	TRBJ2-5	TGTGCCAGCAGCCCAGGCCTCCAGGAGACCCAGTACTTC	CASSPGLQETQYF
-	TRBV4-1	-	TRBJ1-6	TGCGCCAGCAGCCAAGATCGGCGGGTGAATAATTCACCCCTCCACTTT	CASSQDRRVNNSPLHF
-	TRBV30	TRBD2	TRBJ2-5	TGTGCCTGGAGTGTACTTTTGGGGACTAGCGGGACGTACCAAGAGACCCAGTACTTC	CAWSVLLGTSGTYQETQYF
-	TRBV19	-	TRBJ2-6	TGTGCCAGTAGTCTGAGCGGTACCTCTGGGGCCAACGTCCTGACTTTC	CASSLSGTSGANVLTF
-	TRBV5-6	-	TRBJ1-6	TGTGCCAGCAGCCTACAGGGAGCGTCACCCCTCCACTTT	CASSLQGASPLHF
once	TRBV29-1	-	TRBJ1-1	TGCAGCGTATCACGGAGCACTGAAGCTTTCTTT	CSVSRSTEAFF